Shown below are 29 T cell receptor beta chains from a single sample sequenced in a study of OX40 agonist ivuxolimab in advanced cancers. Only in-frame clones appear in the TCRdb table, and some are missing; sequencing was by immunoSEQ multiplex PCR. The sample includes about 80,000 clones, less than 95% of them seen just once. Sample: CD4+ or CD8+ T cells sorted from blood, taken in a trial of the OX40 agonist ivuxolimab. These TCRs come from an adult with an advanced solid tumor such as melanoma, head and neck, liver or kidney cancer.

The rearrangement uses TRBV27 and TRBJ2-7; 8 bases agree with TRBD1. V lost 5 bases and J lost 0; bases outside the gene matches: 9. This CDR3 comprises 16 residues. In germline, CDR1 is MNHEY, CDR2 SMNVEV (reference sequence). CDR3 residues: CASSLFTGGGSYEQYF. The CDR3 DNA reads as TGTGCCAGCAGTCTTTTCACAGGGGGAGGCTCCTACGAGCAGTACTTC.

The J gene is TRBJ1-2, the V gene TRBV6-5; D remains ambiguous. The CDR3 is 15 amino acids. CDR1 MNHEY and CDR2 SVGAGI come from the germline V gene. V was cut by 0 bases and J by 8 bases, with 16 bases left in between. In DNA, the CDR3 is TGTGCCAGCAGTTACTCTTGGACCCCCAAGGGAGGCTACACCTTC. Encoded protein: CASSYSWTPKGGYTF.

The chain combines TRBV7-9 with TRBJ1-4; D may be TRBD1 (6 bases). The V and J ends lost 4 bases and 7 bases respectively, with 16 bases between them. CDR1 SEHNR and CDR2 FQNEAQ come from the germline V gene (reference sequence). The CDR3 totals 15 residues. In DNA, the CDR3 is TGTGCCAGCAGCTCATACAGGGTGGGAAGTGAAAAACTGTTTTTT. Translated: CASSSYRVGSEKLFF. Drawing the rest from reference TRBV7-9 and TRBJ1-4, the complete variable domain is DTGVSQNPRHKITKRGQNVTFRCDPISEHNRLYWYRQTLGQGPEFLTYFQNEAQLEKSRLLSDRFSAERPKGSFSTLEIQRTEQGDSAMYLCASSSYRVGSEKLFFGSGTQLSVL.

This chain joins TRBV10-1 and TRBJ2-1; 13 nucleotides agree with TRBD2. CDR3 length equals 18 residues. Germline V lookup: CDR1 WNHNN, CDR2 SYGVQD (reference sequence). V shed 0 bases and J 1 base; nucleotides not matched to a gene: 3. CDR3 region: CASSESLGLAGSYNEQFF. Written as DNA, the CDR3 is TGCGCCAGCAGTGAGTCGCTGGGACTAGCGGGATCCTACAATGAGCAGTTCTTC.

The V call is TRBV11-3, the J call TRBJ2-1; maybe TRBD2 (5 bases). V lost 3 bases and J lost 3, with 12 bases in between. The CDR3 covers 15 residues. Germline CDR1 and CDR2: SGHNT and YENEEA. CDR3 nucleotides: TGTGCCAGCAGCTTTTCAGAACTAGACTACAATGAGCAGTTCTTC. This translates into CASSFSELDYNEQFF.

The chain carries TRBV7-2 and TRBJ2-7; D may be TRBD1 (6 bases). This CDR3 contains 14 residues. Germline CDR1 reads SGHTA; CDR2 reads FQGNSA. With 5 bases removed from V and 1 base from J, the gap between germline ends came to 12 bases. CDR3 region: CASSPWDKSYEQYF. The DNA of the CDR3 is TGTGCCAGCAGCCCCTGGGACAAGTCCTACGAGCAGTACTTC.

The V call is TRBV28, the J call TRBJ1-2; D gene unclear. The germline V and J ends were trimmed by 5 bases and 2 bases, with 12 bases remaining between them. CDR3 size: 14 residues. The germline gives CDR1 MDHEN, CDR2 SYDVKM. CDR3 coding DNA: TGTGCCAGCAGTACCCCGGACGGGAACTATGGCTACACCTTC. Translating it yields CASSTPDGNYGYTF.

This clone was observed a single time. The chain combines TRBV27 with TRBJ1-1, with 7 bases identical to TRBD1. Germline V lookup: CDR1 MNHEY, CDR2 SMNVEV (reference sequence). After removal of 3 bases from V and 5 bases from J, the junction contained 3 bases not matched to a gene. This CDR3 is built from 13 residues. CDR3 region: CASSLTGRTEAFF. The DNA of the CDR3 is TGTGCCAGCAGTTTGACAGGGCGGACTGAAGCTTTCTTT.

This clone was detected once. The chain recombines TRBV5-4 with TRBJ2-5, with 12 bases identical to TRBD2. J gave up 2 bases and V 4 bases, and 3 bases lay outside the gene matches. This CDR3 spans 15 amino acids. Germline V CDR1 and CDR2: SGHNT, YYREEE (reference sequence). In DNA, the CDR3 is TGTGCCAGCAGCAAAGGACTAGCGGGGCAAGAGACCCAGTACTTC. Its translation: CASSKGLAGQETQYF. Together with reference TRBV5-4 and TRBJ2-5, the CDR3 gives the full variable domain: ETGVTQSPTHLIKTRGQQVTLRCSSQSGHNTVSWYQQALGQGPQFIFQYYREEENGRGNFPPRFSGLQFPNYSSELNVNALELDDSALYLCASSKGLAGQETQYFGPGTRLLVL.

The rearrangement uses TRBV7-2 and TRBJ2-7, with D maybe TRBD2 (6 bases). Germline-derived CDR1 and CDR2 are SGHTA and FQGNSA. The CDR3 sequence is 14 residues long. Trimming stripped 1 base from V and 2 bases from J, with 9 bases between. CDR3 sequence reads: CASSLEEGPYEQYF. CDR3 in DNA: TGTGCCAGCAGCTTAGAGGAGGGACCCTACGAGCAGTACTTC.

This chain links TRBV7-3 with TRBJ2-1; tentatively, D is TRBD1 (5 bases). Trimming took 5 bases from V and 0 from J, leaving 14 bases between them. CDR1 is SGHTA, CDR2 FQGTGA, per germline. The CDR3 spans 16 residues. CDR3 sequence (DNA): TGTGCCAGCAGCCCAGCTGGCGGACACTCCTACAATGAGCAGTTCTTC. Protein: CASSPAGGHSYNEQFF.

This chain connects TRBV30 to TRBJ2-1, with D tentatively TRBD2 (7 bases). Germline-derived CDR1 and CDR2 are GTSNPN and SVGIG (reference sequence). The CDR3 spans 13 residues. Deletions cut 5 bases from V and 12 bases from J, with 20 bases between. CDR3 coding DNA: TGTGCCTGGGGGGAGCTGGCGGGGGCCCGGCAGTTCTTC. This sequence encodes CAWGELAGARQFF.

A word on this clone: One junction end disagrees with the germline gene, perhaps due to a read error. As DNA, the CDR3 is TGTGCCAGCAGCTCGGATAGGGACAGGAAATTC. It yields the protein CASSSDRDRKF. The chain carries TRBV7-2 and TRBJ2-7; TRBD1 matches at 8 bases. Germline CDR1 and CDR2: SGHTA and FQGNSA. CDR3 length equals 11 residues. Together with reference TRBV7-2 and TRBJ2-7, the CDR3 gives the full variable domain: GAGVSQSPSNKVTEKGKDVELRCDPISGHTALYWYRQSLGQGLEFLIYFQGNSAPDKSGLPSDRFSAERTGGSVSTLTIQRTQQEDSAVYLCASSSDRDRKFGPGTRLTVT.

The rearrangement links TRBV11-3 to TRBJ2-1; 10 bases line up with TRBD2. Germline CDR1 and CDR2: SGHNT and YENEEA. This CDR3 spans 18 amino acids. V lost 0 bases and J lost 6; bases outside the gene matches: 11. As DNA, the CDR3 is TGTGCCAGCAGCTTAGATGGGGCGTCTAGCGGGAGTGTCAATGAGCAGTTCTTC. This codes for CASSLDGASSGSVNEQFF.

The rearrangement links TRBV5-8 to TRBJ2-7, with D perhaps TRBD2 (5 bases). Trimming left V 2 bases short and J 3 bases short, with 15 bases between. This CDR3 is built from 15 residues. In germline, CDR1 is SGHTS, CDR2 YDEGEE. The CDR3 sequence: CASSFGRGGGYEQYF. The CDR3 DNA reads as TGTGCCAGCAGCTTCGGAAGAGGAGGCGGCTACGAGCAGTACTTC.

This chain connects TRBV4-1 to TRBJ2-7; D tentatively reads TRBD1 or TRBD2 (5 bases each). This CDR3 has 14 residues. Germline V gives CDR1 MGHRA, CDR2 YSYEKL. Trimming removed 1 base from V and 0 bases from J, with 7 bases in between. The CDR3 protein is CASSQGGSSYEQYF. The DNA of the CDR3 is TGCGCCAGCAGCCAAGGGGGGAGCTCCTACGAGCAGTACTTC.

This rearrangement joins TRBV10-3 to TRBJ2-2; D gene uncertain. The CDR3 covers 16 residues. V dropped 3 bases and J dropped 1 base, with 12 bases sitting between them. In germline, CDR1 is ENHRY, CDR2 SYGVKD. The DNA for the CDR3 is TGTGCCATCAGTGATTCGCGGAGAGTGAACACCGGGGAGCTGTTTTTT. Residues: CAISDSRRVNTGELFF.

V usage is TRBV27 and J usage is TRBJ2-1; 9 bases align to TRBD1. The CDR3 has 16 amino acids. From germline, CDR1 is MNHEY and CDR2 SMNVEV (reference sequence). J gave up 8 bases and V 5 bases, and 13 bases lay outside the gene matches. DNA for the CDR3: TGTGCCAGCAGTAATCCGGGACAGGGTGCACACCATGAGCAGTTCTTC. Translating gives CASSNPGQGAHHEQFF.

The CDR3 loop is CASSYDWVAVEQFF. For the CDR3, the DNA is TGTGCCAGCAGTTACGATTGGGTAGCCGTTGAGCAGTTCTTC. This sequence joins TRBV6-5 and TRBJ2-1; no clear D gene. V lost 2 bases and J lost 9, with 14 bases in between. There are 14 residues in the CDR3. Germline lookup yields CDR1 MNHEY and CDR2 SVGAGI.

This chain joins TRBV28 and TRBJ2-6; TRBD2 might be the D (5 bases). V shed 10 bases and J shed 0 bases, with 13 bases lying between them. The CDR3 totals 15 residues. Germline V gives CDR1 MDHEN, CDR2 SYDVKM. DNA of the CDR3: TGTGCCATCTCCGAGGGCTTCTCTGGGGCCAACGTCCTGACTTTC. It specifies CAISEGFSGANVLTF.

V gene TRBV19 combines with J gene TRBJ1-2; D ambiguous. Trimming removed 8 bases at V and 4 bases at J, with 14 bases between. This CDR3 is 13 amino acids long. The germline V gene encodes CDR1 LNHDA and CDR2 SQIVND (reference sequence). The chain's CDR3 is CASGDGVFYGYTF. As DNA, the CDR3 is TGTGCCAGTGGTGACGGGGTCTTCTATGGCTACACCTTC.

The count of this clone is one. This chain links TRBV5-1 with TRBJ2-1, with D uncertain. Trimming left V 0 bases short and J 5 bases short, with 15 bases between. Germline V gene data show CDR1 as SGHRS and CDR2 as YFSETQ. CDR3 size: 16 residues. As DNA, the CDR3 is TGCGCCAGCAGCTTGGCCTGGGCAGATGCCCACAATGAGCAGTTCTTC. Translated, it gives CASSLAWADAHNEQFF.

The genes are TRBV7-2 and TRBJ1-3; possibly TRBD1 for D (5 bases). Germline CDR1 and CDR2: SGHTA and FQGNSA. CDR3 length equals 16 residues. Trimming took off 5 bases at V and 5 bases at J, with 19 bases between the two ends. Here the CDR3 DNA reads TGTGCCAGCAGCCCCCCCTACAATGAGGGGAGAAACACCATATATTTT. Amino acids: CASSPPYNEGRNTIYF.

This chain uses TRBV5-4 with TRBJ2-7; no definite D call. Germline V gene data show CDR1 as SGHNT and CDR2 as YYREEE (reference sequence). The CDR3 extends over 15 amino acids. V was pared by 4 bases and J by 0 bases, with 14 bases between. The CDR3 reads CASSQEVLSSYEQYF. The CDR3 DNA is TGTGCCAGCAGCCAAGAAGTACTTTCCTCCTACGAGCAGTACTTC.

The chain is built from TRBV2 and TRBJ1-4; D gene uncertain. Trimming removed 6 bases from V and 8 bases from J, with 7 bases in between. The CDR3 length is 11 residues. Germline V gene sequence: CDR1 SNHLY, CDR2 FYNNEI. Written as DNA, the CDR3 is TGTGCCAGCAGGGAGGAAGAAAAACTGTTTTTT. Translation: CASREEEKLFF.

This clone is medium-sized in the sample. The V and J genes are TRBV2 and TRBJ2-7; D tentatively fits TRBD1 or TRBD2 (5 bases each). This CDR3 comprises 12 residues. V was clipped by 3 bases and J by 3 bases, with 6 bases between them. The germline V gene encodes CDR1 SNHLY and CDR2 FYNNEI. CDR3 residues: CASSDGGYEQYF. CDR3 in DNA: TGTGCCAGCAGTGATGGGGGCTACGAGCAGTACTTC.

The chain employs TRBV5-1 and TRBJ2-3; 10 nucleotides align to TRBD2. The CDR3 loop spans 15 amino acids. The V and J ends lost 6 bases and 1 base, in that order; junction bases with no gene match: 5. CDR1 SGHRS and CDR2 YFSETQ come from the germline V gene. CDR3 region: CASTVLAGGTDTQYF. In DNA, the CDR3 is TGCGCCAGCACGGTCCTAGCGGGAGGCACAGATACGCAGTATTTT.

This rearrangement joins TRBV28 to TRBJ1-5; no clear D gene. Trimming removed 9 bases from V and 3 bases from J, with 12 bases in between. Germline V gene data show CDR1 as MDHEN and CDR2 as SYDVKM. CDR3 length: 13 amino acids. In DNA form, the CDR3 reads TGTGCCAGTGGTACGACGGACAATCAGCCCCAGCATTTT. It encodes CASGTTDNQPQHF.

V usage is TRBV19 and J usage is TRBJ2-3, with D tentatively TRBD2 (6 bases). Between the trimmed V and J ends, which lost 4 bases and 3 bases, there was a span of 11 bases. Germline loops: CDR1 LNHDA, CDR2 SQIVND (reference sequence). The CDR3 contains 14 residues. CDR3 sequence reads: CASSTGGRTDTQYF. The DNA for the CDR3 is TGTGCCAGTAGTACCGGAGGGAGGACAGATACGCAGTATTTT.